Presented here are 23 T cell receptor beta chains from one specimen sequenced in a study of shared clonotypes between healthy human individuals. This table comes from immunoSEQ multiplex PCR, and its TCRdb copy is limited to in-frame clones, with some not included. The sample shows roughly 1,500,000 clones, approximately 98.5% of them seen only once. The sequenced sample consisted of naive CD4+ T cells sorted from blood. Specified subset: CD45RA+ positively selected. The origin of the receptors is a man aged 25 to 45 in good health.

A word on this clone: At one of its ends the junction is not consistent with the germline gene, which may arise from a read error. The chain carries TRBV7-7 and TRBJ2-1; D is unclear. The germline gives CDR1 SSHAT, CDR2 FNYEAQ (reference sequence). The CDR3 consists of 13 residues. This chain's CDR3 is CASSPGPENEQFF. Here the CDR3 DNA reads TGTGCTAGCAGCCCCGGGCCAGAGAATGAGCAGTTCTTC. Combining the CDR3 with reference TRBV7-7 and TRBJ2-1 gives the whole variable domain GAGVSQSPRYKVTKRGQDVTLRCDPISSHATLYWYQQALGQGPEFLTYFNYEAQPDKSGLPSDRFSAERPEGSISTLTIQRTEQRDSAMYRCASSPGPENEQFFGPGTRLTVL.

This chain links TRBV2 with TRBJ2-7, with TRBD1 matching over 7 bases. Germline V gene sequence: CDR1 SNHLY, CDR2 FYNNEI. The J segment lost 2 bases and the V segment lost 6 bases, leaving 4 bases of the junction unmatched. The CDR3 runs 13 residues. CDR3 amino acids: CASRQGRPYEQYF. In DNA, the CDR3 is TGTGCCAGCAGACAGGGGAGACCCTACGAGCAGTACTTC.

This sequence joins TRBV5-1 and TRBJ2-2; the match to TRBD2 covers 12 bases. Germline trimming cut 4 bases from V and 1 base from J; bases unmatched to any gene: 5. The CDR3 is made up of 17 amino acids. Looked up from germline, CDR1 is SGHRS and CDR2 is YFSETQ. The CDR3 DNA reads TGCGCCAGCAGCCCGTGGACTAGCGGGAAGAACACCGGGGAGCTGTTTTTT. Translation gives CASSPWTSGKNTGELFF.

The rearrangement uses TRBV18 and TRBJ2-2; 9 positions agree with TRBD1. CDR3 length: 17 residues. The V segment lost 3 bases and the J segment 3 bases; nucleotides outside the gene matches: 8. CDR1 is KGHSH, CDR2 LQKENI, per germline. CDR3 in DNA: TGTGCCAGCTCACCCATTACAGGGGGCGCGGACACCGGGGAGCTGTTTTTT. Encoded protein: CASSPITGGADTGELFF.

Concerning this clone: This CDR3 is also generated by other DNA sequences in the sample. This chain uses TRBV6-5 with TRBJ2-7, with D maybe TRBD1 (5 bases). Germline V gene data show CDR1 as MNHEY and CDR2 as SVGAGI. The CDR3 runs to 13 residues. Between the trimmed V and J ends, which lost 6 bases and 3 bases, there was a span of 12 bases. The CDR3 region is CASSPDRNYEQYF. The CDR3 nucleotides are TGTGCCAGCAGCCCCGACAGAAACTACGAGCAGTACTTC.

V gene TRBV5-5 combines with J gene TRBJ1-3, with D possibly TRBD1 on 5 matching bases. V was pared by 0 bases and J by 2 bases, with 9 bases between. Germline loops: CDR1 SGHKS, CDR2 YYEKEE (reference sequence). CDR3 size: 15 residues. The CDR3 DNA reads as TGTGCCAGCAGCTTGGACGGGGGAGCTGGAAACACCATATATTTT. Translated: CASSLDGGAGNTIYF.

CDR3 nucleotide sequence: TGTGCCAGTAGTATAGATTTTCTAGTTTTAGATACGCAGTATTTT. Protein product: CASSIDFLVLDTQYF. The V gene is TRBV19, the J gene TRBJ2-3, with D unresolved. CDR1 and CDR2 (germline): LNHDA, SQIVND (reference sequence). V was cut by 0 bases and J by 5 bases, with 12 bases left in between. There are 15 residues in the CDR3.

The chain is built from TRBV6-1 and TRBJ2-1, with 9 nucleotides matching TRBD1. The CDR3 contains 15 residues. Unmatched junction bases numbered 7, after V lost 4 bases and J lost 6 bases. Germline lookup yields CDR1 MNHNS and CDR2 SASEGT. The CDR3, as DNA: TGTGCCAGCAGTGCCGACAGGGGGGCCTTCAATGAGCAGTTCTTC. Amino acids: CASSADRGAFNEQFF.

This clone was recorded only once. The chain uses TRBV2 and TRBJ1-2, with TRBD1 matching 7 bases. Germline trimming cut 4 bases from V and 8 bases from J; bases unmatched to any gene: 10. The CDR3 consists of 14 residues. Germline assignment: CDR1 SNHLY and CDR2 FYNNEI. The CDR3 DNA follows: TGTGCCAGCAGTGGGACAGGACCACGAAGGGGCTACACCTTC. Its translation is CASSGTGPRRGYTF.

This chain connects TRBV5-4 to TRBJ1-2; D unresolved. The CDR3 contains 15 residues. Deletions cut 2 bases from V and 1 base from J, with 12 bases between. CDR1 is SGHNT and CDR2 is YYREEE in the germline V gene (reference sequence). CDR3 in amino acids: CASSLGQPDNYGYTF. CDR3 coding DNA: TGTGCCAGCAGCTTAGGGCAGCCCGATAACTATGGCTACACCTTC. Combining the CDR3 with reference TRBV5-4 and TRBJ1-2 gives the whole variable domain ETGVTQSPTHLIKTRGQQVTLRCSSQSGHNTVSWYQQALGQGPQFIFQYYREEENGRGNFPPRFSGLQFPNYSSELNVNALELDDSALYLCASSLGQPDNYGYTFGSGTRLTVV.

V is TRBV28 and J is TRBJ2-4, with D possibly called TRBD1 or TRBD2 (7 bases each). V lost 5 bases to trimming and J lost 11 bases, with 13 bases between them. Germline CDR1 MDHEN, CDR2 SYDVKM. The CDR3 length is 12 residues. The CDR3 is CASSPAGGVQYF. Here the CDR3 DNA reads TGTGCCAGCAGTCCCGCAGGGGGGGTTCAGTACTTC. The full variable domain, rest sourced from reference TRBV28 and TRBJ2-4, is DVKVTQSSRYLVKRTGEKVFLECVQDMDHENMFWYRQDPGLGLRLIYFSYDVKMKEKGDIPEGYSVSREKKERFSLILESASTNQTSMYLCASSPAGGVQYFGAGTRLSVL.

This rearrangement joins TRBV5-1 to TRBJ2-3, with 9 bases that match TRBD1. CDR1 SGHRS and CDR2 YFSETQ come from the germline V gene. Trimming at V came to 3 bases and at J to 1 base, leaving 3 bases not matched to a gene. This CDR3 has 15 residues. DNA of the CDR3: TGCGCCAGCAGCTCGGGACAGGGTGGCACAGATACGCAGTATTTT. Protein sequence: CASSSGQGGTDTQYF.

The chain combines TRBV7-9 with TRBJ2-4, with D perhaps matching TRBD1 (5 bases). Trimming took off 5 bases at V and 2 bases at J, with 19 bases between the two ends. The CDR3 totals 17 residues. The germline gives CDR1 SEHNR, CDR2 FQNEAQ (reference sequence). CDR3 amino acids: CASSPNAQRGTKNIQYF. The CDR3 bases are TGTGCCAGCAGCCCCAACGCACAAAGGGGAACCAAAAACATTCAGTACTTC.

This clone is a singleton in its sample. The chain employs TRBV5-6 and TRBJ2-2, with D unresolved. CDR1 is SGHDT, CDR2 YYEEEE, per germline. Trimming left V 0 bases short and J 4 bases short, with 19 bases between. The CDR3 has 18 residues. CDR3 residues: CASSLDPRRTSATGELFF. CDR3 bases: TGTGCCAGCAGCTTGGACCCCAGACGAACCAGCGCCACCGGGGAGCTGTTTTTT.

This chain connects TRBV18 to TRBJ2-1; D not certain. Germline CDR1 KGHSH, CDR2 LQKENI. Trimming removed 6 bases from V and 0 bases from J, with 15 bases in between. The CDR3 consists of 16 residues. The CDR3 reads CASSPKTVSSYNEQFF. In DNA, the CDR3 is TGTGCCAGCTCGCCTAAGACTGTTAGCTCCTACAATGAGCAGTTCTTC.

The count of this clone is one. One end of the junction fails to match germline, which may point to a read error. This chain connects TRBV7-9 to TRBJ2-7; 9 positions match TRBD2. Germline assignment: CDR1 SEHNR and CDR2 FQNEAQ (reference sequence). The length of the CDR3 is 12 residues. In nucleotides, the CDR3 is TGTGCCAGCAGCCCGGGACTAGCAAAGGGATCCTTC. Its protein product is CASSPGLAKGSF.

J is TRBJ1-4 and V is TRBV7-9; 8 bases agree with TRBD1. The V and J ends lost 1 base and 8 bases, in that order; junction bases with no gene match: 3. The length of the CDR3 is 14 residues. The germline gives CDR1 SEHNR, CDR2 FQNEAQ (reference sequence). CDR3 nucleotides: TGTGCCAGCAGCTTAGGGACAGGGAAAGAAAAACTGTTTTTT. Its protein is CASSLGTGKEKLFF.

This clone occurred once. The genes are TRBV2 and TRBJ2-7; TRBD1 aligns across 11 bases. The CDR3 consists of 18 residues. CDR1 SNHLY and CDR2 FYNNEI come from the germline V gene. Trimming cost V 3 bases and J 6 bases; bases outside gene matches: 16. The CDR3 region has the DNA TGTGCCAGCAGTGAGCATGGGACAGGGGGACTCCCTGCCGGCGAGCAGTACTTC. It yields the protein CASSEHGTGGLPAGEQYF.

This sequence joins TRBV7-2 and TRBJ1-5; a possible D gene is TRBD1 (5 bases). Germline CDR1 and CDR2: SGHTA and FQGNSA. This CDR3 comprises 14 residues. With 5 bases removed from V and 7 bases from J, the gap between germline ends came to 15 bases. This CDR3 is CASSHDSKFQPQHF. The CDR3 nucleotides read TGTGCCAGCAGCCACGACAGTAAATTCCAGCCCCAGCATTTT. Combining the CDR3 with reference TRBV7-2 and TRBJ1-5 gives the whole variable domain GAGVSQSPSNKVTEKGKDVELRCDPISGHTALYWYRQSLGQGLEFLIYFQGNSAPDKSGLPSDRFSAERTGGSVSTLTIQRTQQEDSAVYLCASSHDSKFQPQHFGDGTRLSIL.

The CDR3 sequence is CASSLAFRGAYEQYF. The CDR3 DNA reads as TGCGCCAGCAGCTTGGCCTTCAGGGGAGCCTACGAGCAGTACTTC. The chain joins TRBV5-1 to TRBJ2-7, with D possibly matching TRBD1 (6 bases). V lost 0 bases, J lost 2 bases, and 12 bases lay in between. Per germline, CDR1 SGHRS and CDR2 YFSETQ. CDR3 length: 15 amino acids. The whole variable domain, filled in from reference TRBV5-1 and TRBJ2-7, reads KAGVTQTPRYLIKTRGQQVTLSCSPISGHRSVSWYQQTPGQGLQFLFEYFSETQRNKGNFPGRFSGRQFSNSRSEMNVSTLELGDSALYLCASSLAFRGAYEQYFGPGTRLTVT.

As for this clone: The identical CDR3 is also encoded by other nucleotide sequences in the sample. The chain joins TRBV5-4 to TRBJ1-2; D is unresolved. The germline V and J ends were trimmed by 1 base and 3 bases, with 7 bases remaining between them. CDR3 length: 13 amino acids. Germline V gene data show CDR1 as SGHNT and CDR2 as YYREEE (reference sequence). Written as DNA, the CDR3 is TGTGCCAGCAGCTTGCCCGGGGACTATGGCTACACCTTC. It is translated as CASSLPGDYGYTF.

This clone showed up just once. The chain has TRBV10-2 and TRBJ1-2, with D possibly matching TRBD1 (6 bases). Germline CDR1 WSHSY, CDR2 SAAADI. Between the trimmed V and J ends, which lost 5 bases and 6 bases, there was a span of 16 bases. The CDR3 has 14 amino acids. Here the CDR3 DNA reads TGCGCCAGCAGTCCCACAGGGCCGAGGGATGGCTACACCTTC. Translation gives CASSPTGPRDGYTF.

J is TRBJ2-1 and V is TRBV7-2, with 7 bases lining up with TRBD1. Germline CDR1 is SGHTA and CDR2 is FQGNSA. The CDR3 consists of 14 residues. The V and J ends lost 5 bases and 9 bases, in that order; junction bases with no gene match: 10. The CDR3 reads CASSLFDRVSEQFF. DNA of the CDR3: TGTGCCAGCAGCCTGTTCGACAGGGTCAGTGAGCAGTTCTTC.